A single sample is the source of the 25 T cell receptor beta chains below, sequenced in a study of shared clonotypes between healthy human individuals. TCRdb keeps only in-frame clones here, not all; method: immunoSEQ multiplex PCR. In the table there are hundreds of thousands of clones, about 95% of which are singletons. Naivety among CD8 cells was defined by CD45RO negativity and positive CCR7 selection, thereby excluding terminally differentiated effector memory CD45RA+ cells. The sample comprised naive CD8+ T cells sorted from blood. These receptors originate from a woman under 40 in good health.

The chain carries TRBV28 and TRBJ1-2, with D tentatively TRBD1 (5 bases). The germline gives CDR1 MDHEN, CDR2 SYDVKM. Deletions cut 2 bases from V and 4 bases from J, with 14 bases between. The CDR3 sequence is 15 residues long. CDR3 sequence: CASSLNRGTIYGYTF. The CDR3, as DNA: TGTGCCAGCAGTTTAAATCGGGGCACAATCTATGGCTACACCTTC.

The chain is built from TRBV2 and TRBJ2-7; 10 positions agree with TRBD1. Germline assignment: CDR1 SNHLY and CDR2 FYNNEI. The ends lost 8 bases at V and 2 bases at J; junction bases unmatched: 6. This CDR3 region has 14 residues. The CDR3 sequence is CASRQGAPPYEQYF. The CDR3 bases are TGTGCCAGCCGACAGGGGGCTCCCCCCTACGAGCAGTACTTC.

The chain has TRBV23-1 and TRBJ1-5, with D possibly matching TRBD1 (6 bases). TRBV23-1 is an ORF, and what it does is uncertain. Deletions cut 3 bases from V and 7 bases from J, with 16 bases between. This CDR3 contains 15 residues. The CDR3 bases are TGCGCCAGCAGTCAGGTGGACAGCCTAAGACAGCCCCAGCATTTT. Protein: CASSQVDSLRQPQHF.

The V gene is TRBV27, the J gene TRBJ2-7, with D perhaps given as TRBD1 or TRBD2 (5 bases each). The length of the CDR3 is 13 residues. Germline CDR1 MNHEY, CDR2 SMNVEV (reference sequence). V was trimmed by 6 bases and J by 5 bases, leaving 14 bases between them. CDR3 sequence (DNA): TGTGCCAGCAGGGTTGGGGGAGTGGACGAGCAGTACTTC. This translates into CASRVGGVDEQYF.

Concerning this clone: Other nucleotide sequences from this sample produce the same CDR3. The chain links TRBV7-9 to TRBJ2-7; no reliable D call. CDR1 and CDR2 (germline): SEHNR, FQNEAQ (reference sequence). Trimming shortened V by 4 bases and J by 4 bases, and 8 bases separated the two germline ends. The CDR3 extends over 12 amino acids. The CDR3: CASSWNTYEQYF. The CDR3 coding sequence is TGTGCCAGCAGCTGGAATACGTACGAGCAGTACTTC.

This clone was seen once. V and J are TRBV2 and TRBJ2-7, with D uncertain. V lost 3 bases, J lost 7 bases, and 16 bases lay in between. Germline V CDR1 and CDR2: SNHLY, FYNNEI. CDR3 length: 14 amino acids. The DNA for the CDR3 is TGTGCCAGCAGTGAGGTTGAAGACGCACGGGAGCAGTACTTC. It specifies CASSEVEDAREQYF. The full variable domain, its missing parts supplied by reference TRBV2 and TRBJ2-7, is EPEVTQTPSHQVTQMGQEVILRCVPISNHLYFYWYRQILGQKVEFLVSFYNNEISEKSEIFDDQFSVERPDGSNFTLKIRSTKLEDSAMYFCASSEVEDAREQYFGPGTRLTVT.

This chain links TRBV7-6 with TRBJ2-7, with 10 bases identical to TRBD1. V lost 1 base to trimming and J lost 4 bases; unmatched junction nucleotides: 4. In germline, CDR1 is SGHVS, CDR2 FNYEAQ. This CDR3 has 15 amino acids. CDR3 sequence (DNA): TGTGCCAGCAGCTTAGTAATGGACAGGGGGTACGAGCAGTACTTC. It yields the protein CASSLVMDRGYEQYF.

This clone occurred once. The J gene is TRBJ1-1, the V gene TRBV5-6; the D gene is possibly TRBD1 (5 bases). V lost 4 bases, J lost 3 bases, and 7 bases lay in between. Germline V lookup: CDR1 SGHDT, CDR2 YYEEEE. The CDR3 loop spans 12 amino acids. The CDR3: CASSQGDTEAFF. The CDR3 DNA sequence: TGTGCCAGCAGCCAGGGAGACACTGAAGCTTTCTTT.

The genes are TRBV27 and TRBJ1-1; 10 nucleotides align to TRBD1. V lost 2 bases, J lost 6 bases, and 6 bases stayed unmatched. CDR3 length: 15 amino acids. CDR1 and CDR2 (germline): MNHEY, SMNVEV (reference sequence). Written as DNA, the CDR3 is TGTGCCAGCAGTTTAATTGGGACAGGGGTCGCTGAAGCTTTCTTT. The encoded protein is CASSLIGTGVAEAFF.

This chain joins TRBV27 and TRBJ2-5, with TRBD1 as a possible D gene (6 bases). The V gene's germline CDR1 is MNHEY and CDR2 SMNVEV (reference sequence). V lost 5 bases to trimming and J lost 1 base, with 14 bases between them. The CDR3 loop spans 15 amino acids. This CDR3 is CASSPPGQRQETQYF. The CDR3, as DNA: TGTGCCAGCAGTCCCCCAGGACAGCGCCAAGAGACCCAGTACTTC.

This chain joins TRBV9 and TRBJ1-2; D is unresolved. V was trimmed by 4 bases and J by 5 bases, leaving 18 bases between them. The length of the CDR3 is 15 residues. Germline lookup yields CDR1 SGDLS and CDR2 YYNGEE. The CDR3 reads CASSSTTGRSYGYTF. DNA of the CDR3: TGTGCCAGCAGCTCAACGACCGGAAGAAGTTATGGCTACACCTTC. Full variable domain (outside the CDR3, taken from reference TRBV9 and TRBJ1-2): DSGVTQTPKHLITATGQRVTLRCSPRSGDLSVYWYQQSLDQGLQFLIQYYNGEERAKGNILERFSAQQFPDLHSELNLSSLELGDSALYFCASSSTTGRSYGYTFGSGTRLTVV.

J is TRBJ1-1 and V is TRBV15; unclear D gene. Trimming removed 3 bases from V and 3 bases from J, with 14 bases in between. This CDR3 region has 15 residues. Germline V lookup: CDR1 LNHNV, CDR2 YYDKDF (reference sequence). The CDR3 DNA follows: TGTGCCACCAGCAGTCTCGGCCTGCGGGACACTGAAGCTTTCTTT. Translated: CATSSLGLRDTEAFF.

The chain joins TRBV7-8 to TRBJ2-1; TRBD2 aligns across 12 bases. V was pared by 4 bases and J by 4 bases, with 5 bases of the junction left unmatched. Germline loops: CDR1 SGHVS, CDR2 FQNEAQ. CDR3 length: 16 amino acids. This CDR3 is CASSYGLAGQYNEQFF. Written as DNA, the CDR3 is TGTGCCAGCAGCTACGGACTAGCGGGACAATACAATGAGCAGTTCTTC. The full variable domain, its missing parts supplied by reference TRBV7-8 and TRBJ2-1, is GAGVSQSPRYKVAKRGQDVALRCDPISGHVSLFWYQQALGQGPEFLTYFQNEAQLDKSGLPSDRFFAERPEGSVSTLKIQRTQQEDSAVYLCASSYGLAGQYNEQFFGPGTRLTVL.

The CDR3 region is CASGFGGAYNEQFF. The CDR3 nucleotides are TGTGCCAGCGGGTTCGGGGGAGCCTACAATGAGCAGTTCTTC. The chain combines TRBV13 with TRBJ2-1, with D possibly TRBD2 on 6 matching bases. Looked up from germline, CDR1 is PRHDT and CDR2 is FYEKMQ (reference sequence). The CDR3 consists of 14 residues. The germline V and J ends were trimmed by 8 bases and 2 bases, with 13 bases remaining between them.

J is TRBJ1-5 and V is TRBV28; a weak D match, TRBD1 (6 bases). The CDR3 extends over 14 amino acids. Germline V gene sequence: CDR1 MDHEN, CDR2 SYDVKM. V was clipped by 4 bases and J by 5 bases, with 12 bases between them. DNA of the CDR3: TGTGCCAGCAGTTCTACAGGGTCCCATCAGCCCCAGCATTTT. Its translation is CASSSTGSHQPQHF.

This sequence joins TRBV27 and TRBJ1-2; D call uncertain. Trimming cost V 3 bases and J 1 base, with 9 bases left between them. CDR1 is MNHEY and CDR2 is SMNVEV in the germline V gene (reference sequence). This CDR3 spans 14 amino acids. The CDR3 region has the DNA TGTGCCAGCAGTTTTAGTGGGTTTAACTATGGCTACACCTTC. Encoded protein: CASSFSGFNYGYTF.

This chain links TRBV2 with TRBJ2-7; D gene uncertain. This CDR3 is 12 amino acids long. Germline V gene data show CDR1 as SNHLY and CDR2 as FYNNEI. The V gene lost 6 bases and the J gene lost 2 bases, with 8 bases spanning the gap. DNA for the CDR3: TGTGCCAGCAGAGCAGCCACCTACGAGCAGTACTTC. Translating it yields CASRAATYEQYF.

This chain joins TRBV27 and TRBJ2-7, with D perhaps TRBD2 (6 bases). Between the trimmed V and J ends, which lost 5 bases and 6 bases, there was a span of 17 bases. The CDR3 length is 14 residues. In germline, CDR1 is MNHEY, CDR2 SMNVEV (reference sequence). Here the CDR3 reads CASSESGWFGEQYF. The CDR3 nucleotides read TGTGCCAGCAGTGAAAGCGGGTGGTTCGGCGAGCAGTACTTC.

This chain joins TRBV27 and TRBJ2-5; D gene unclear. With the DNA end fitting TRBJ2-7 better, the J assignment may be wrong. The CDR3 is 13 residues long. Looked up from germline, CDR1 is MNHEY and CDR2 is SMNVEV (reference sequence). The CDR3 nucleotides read TGTGCCAGCAGTCAACGACAAGGCTACGAGCAGTACTTC. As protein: CASSQRQGYEQYF.

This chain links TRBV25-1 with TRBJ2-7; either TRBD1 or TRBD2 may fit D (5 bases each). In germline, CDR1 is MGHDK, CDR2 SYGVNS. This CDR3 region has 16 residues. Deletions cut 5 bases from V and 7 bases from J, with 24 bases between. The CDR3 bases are TGTGCCAGCAGTTCGAGGTTCCGGGACGGTGAGAGGGAGCAGTACTTC. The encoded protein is CASSSRFRDGEREQYF.

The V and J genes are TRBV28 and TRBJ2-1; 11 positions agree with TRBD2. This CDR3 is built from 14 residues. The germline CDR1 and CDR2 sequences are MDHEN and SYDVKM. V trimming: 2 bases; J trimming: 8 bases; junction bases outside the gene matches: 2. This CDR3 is CASSLLAGGYEQFF. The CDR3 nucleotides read TGTGCCAGCAGTTTACTAGCGGGAGGTTATGAGCAGTTCTTC. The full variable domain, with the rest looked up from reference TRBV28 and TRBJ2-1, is DVKVTQSSRYLVKRTGEKVFLECVQDMDHENMFWYRQDPGLGLRLIYFSYDVKMKEKGDIPEGYSVSREKKERFSLILESASTNQTSMYLCASSLLAGGYEQFFGPGTRLTVL.

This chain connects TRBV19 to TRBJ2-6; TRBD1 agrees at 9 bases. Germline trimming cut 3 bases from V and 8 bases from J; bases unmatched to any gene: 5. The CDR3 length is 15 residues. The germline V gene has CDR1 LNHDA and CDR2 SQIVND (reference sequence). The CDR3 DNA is TGTGCCAGTAGTATTTGGGACAGGGTACCCAACGTCCTGACTTTC. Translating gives CASSIWDRVPNVLTF. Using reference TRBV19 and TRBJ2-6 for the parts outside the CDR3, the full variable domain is DGGITQSPKYLFRKEGQNVTLSCEQNLNHDAMYWYRQDPGQGLRLIYYSQIVNDFQKGDIAEGYSVSREKKESFPLTVTSAQKNPTAFYLCASSIWDRVPNVLTFGAGSRLTVL.

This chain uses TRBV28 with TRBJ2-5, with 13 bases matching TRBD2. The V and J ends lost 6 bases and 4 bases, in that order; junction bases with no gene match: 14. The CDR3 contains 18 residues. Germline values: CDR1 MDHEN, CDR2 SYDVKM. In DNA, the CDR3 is TGTGCCAGCAGGAGTTCCACTAGCGGGAGGGCCGGACTAGAGACCCAGTACTTC. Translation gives CASRSSTSGRAGLETQYF.

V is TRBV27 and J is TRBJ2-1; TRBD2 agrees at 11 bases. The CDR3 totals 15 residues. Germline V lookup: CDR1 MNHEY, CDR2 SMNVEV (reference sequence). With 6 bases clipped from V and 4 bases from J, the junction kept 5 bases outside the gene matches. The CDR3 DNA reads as TGTGCCAGCAGGGTAGCGGGAGGGTTTTACAATGAGCAGTTCTTC. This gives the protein CASRVAGGFYNEQFF.

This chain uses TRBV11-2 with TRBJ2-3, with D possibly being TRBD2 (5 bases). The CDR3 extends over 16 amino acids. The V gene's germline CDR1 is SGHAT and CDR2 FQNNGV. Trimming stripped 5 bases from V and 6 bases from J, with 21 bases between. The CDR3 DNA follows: TGTGCCAGCAGCCAACGAGAGCCCAGAGCGGCTGATACGCAGTATTTT. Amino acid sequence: CASSQREPRAADTQYF.